This T cell receptor beta chain emerged from a study of blood T cells in healthy people across ages. Germline CDR1 and CDR2: SGHRS and YFSETQ. The CDR3 loop spans 14 amino acids. Sample-barcoded 5' priming and a J-beta primer mix drove a second PCR of roughly 6 to 12 cycles. MiXCR, applied by TCRdb to the 5' RACE reads, yields one record per CDR3 protein. Found here are more than 1,000,000 distinct CDR3 sequences, almost 25% of them singletons; the top ten hold 0.65% to 0.75%. The same sample was also studied in work on T cells of mothers and their children. That work contributes: Thymic selection shapes TCR recombination output similarly in related and unrelated pairs.

The source material was blood. The chain carries TRBV5-1 and TRBJ2-5, with TRBD2 identical over 10 bases. The J call may be in error: the DNA end matches TRBJ2-7 better. The receptor comes from a girl aged 2 to 9 in good health. This CDR3 reads CASTTSGDFYEQYF. The CDR3 DNA sequence: TGCGCCAGCACCACTAGCGGGGACTTCTACGAGCAGTACTTC.